This is a list of T cell receptor beta chains from one sample in a study of shared clonotypes between healthy human individuals. TCRdb's copy holds only in-frame clones and misses some; the assay was immunoSEQ multiplex PCR. The sample holds 1.6 million or so clones, approximately 96% seen once. Sequences were obtained from naive CD4+ T cells sorted from blood. All receptors derive from a man aged 25 to 45 in good health. Both conserved end residues are part of each CDR3. Clone size is stated in some rows and not others, as once, few, many or a class when expanded.

CASSEGQGSYEQYF,once,TRBJ2-7,TRBV9
CASRGSGTYEQYF,.,TRBJ2-7,TRBV28
CASSWSPRGGQRGEQFF,.,TRBJ2-1,TRBV5-1
CASSPSGIYEQYF,.,TRBJ2-7,TRBV4-2
CASNPIGLAGTDTQYF,.,TRBJ2-3,TRBV2
CASSISHNYGYTF,.,TRBJ1-2,TRBV19
CASSGPETQYF,.,TRBJ2-5,TRBV28
CASSQLIAGGDYNEQFF,.,TRBJ2-1,TRBV14
CASTLGENSYNSPLHF,.,TRBJ1-6,TRBV10-2
CAWSVGLAGVETQYF,.,TRBJ2-5,TRBV30
CASSLGQTNYGYTF,.,TRBJ1-2,TRBV7-8
CASERSVPWTPNEQFF,.,TRBJ2-1,TRBV28
CASRTDYEQYF,.,TRBJ2-7,TRBV28
CASNYAGTSGNEQFF,.,TRBJ2-1,TRBV27
CASSFTGGGPTDTQYF,.,TRBJ2-3,TRBV7-8
CASSSRRTSGANVLTF,.,TRBJ2-6,TRBV5-4
CASSVATGGYEQYF,.,TRBJ2-7,TRBV9
CASSLQGARAFF,.,TRBJ1-1,TRBV7-2
CASSLPQETQYF,.,TRBJ2-5,TRBV7-6
CASSPGGYYGYTF,.,TRBJ1-2,TRBV9
CASSPRDTDTQYF,.,TRBJ2-3,TRBV5-1
CASSLRGYEQYF,.,TRBJ2-7,TRBV27
CAISPPGGGGANVLTF,.,TRBJ2-6,TRBV10-3
CASSLVARSTDTQYF,.,TRBJ2-3,TRBV5-5
CASSSRDWGRETQYF,.,TRBJ2-5,TRBV7-2
CASSLSGREQFF,.,TRBJ2-1,TRBV4-1
CASSLFRTSDSGELFF,.,TRBJ2-2,TRBV5-1
CASSVELAGGTEQFF,.,TRBJ2-1,TRBV9
CASSNGKDRGTDTQYF,.,TRBJ2-3,TRBV10-1
CASSFSSGINEKLFF,.,TRBJ1-4,TRBV5-5
CASSFLLAGNSYEQYF,.,TRBJ2-7,TRBV27
CASSPRLGLDGETQYF,.,TRBJ2-5,TRBV18
CASAVIYNEQFF,.,TRBJ2-1,TRBV7-9
CASGNPGTDYNEQFF,.,TRBJ2-1,TRBV10-1
CASSHGQGGDTQYF,.,TRBJ2-3,TRBV6-6
CSVAPGYNEQFF,once,TRBJ2-1,TRBV29-1
CASSTTGVNTIYF,.,TRBJ1-3,TRBV6-1
CASSLDRGRPLGHTQYF,.,TRBJ2-3,TRBV5-1
CASSWGWGTATVIQETQYF,.,TRBJ2-5,TRBV5-1
CASSLTIEAFF,.,TRBJ1-1,TRBV7-9
CAITGTGVEQYF,.,TRBJ2-7,TRBV10-3
CASSFEANGELFF,.,TRBJ2-2,TRBV5-1
CASSFNQHSGSSFNEQFF,.,TRBJ2-1,TRBV7-8
CASSLLLASDTQYF,.,TRBJ2-3,TRBV5-1